One and the same sample provided the 5 T cell receptor beta chains below, sequenced in a study of CD8 T cells in Susac syndrome. RNA was extracted with the RNeasy kit, and a quantity of roughly 0.5 to 1 ug was reverse transcribed using random hexamers. One entry per CDR3 protein results from TCRdb running MiXCR on the immunoSEQ multiplex PCR reads. The sample lists roughly 76,000 distinct CDR3 sequences; approximately 93% were seen once. The specimen sequenced was CD8+ T cells from PBMCs. Source of these receptors: a human donor with Susac syndrome.

This clonotype appeared once. The chain links TRBV7-9 to TRBJ2-6; D is unclear. This CDR3 has 15 amino acids. Looked up from germline, CDR1 is SEHNR and CDR2 is FQNEAQ (reference sequence). Trimming cost V 6 bases and J 0 bases, with 9 bases left between them. The CDR3 is CASSRQYSGANVLTF. The CDR3 DNA sequence: TGTGCCAGCAGTCGTCAGTACTCTGGGGCCAACGTCCTGACTTTC.

The chain couples TRBV6-2 or TRBV6-3 to TRBJ2-1; weak D call: TRBD2 (7 bases). V lost 7 bases, J lost 1 base, and 14 bases lay in between. CDR1 and CDR2 (germline): MNHEY, SVGEGT. The CDR3 loop spans 15 amino acids. The CDR3 DNA follows: TGTGCCAGCATCAGAAAGGGGGGGTCCTACAATGAGCAGTTCTTC. Encoded protein: CASIRKGGSYNEQFF.

The chain carries TRBV7-6 and TRBJ2-7, with 10 bases matching TRBD1. Germline CDR1 and CDR2: SGHVS and FNYEAQ. With V trimmed by 2 bases and J by 6 bases, 7 bases remained unmatched. There are 15 residues in the CDR3. The CDR3, as DNA: TGTGCCAGCAGCTTAAGGGGACAGGGGACCGGCGAGCAGTACTTC. Translating gives CASSLRGQGTGEQYF.

The gene calls are TRBV20-1 and TRBJ2-7; TRBD2 agrees at 10 bases. The CDR3 is 14 residues long. The germline V gene has CDR1 DFQATT and CDR2 SNEGSKA (reference sequence). V lost 6 bases, J lost 3 bases, and 8 bases stayed unmatched. CDR3 sequence: CSAKAGGLIYEQYF. The CDR3 nucleotides are TGCAGTGCAAAAGCGGGAGGGCTTATCTACGAGCAGTACTTC.

In regard to this clonotype: One end of the junction is discordant with germline, which a read error may explain. V gene TRBV6-6 combines with J gene TRBJ1-1; perhaps TRBD1 as D (5 bases). The CDR3 covers 15 residues. Germline lookup yields CDR1 MNHNY and CDR2 SVGAGI (reference sequence). This CDR3 reads CASSPQQGGRTEVFF. CDR3 in DNA: TGTGCCAGCAGTCCCCAGCAGGGAGGTCGCACTGAAGTTTTCTTT.